These 10 T cell receptor beta chains were sequenced from one sample in a study of identical twins. TCRdb redid the calling of the 5' RACE reads with MiXCR, one entry per CDR3 protein. The sample shows under 1 million distinct CDR3 sequences, 9% to 15% of them seen only once. This same sample was also taken into another study, of yellow fever vaccine responses in identical twins.

Source material: PBMCs. The receptor source for this set is a woman younger than 30 in good health.

This clonotype was recorded a few times. This chain joins TRBV7-9 and TRBJ1-6; D is perhaps TRBD1 (6 bases). The CDR3 runs 12 residues. Germline CDR1 is SEHNR and CDR2 is FQNEAQ (reference sequence). V gave up 5 bases and J gave up 13 bases, with 12 bases separating them. CDR3 sequence reads: CASSPHGGPLHF. For the CDR3, the DNA is TGTGCCAGCAGCCCCCACGGGGGCCCCCTCCACTTT.

The rearrangement uses TRBV12-3 or TRBV12-4 and TRBJ1-2; D gene ambiguous. V shed 5 bases and J shed 4 bases, with 14 bases lying between them. This CDR3 has 14 residues. As DNA, the CDR3 is TGTGCCAGCAGTGAGAGGCTATCCATCTATGGCTACACCTTC. Protein product: CASSERLSIYGYTF.

This chain connects TRBV20-1 to TRBJ2-7; a weak D match, TRBD2 (6 bases). Trimming shortened V by 3 bases and J by 4 bases, and 13 bases separated the two germline ends. The CDR3 is 13 residues long. The germline V gene has CDR1 DFQATT and CDR2 SNEGSKA (reference sequence). CDR3 region: CSASSPSAYEQYV. CDR3 DNA sequence: TGCAGTGCTAGCTCTCCTAGCGCGTACGAGCAGTACGTC.

The chain recombines TRBV7-2 with TRBJ2-7; D is perhaps TRBD1 or TRBD2 (5 bases each). Trimming removed 1 base from V and 7 bases from J, with 17 bases in between. The CDR3 runs to 15 residues. Germline lookup yields CDR1 SGHTA and CDR2 FQGNSA. In DNA form, the CDR3 reads TGTGCCAGCAGCTTAGTCCAGGAGCGGTGGGGGGAGCAGTACTTC. As protein: CASSLVQERWGEQYF.

The V call is TRBV7-8, the J call TRBJ2-5; 12 positions match TRBD2. Germline assignment: CDR1 SGHVS and CDR2 FQNEAQ. Germline trimming cut 1 base from V and 2 bases from J; bases unmatched to any gene: 5. The CDR3 runs 17 residues. The CDR3 loop reads CASSLGLAGVSQETQYF. The CDR3 bases are TGTGCCAGCAGCTTAGGACTAGCGGGAGTGAGTCAAGAGACCCAGTACTTC.

Only a few counts were recorded for this clonotype. V and J are TRBV5-1 and TRBJ2-5; 9 bases match TRBD1. V shed 1 base and J 3 bases; nucleotides not matched to a gene: 7. The CDR3 length is 16 residues. Looked up from germline, CDR1 is SGHRS and CDR2 is YFSETQ. CDR3 coding DNA: TGCGCCAGCAGCTTGTCAGGGACAGGGCTCAAAGAGACCCAGTACTTC. Protein sequence: CASSLSGTGLKETQYF.

This clonotype was seen a handful of times. This chain connects TRBV28 to TRBJ1-1; 10 positions agree with TRBD1. V lost 6 bases to trimming and J lost 1 base; unmatched junction nucleotides: 8. The CDR3 runs 16 residues. Germline CDR1 MDHEN, CDR2 SYDVKM. CDR3 loop: CASSLRTGGGNTEAFF. The CDR3 DNA reads as TGTGCCAGCAGCCTCCGGACAGGGGGAGGGAACACTGAAGCTTTCTTT.

The V and J genes are TRBV7-9 and TRBJ1-1, with 9 bases fitting TRBD1. CDR1 and CDR2 from the germline V gene are SEHNR and FQNEAQ (reference sequence). This CDR3 has 15 residues. With 5 bases clipped from V and 8 bases from J, the junction kept 12 bases outside the gene matches. CDR3 DNA sequence: TGTGCCAGCAGCCCGGACCGGGACAGGGAAAAAGAAGCTTTCTTT. Its translation: CASSPDRDREKEAFF. The variable domain in full, completed from reference TRBV7-9 and TRBJ1-1, reads DTGVSQNPRHKITKRGQNVTFRCDPISEHNRLYWYRQTLGQGPEFLTYFQNEAQLEKSRLLSDRFSAERPKGSFSTLEIQRTEQGDSAMYLCASSPDRDREKEAFFGQGTRLTVV.

This clonotype was counted between two and nine times. The chain joins TRBV27 to TRBJ2-3; 8 bases fit TRBD1. The CDR3 length is 15 residues. Trimming cost V 5 bases and J 2 bases; bases outside gene matches: 6. Germline lookup yields CDR1 MNHEY and CDR2 SMNVEV (reference sequence). The CDR3 region is CASSRTGGNTDTQYF. The CDR3 DNA reads TGTGCCAGCAGTCGAACAGGGGGGAACACAGATACGCAGTATTTT.

This clonotype was detected ten times or more. The chain has TRBV12-3 or TRBV12-4 and TRBJ2-1, with TRBD2 matching over 8 bases. Unmatched junction bases numbered 15, after V lost 6 bases and J lost 8 bases. The CDR3 totals 16 residues. As DNA, the CDR3 is TGTGCCAGCAGCTCCAATATAGAAGCGGGGGCTCATGAGCAGTTCTTC. Amino acid sequence: CASSSNIEAGAHEQFF.